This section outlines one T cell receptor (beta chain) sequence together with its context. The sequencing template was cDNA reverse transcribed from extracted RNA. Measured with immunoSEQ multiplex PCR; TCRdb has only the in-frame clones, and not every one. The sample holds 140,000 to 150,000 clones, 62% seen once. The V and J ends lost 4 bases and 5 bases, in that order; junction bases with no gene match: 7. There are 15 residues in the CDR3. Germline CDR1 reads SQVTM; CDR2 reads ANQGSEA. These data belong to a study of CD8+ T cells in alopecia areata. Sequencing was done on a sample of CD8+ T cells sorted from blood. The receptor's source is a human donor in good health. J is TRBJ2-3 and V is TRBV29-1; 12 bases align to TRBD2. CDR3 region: CSVGSASGRVDTQYF. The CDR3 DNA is TGCAGCGTTGGTTCGGCTAGCGGGAGGGTAGATACGCAGTATTTT.